Below, one T cell receptor (beta chain) is given with its context. The data were produced by immunoSEQ multiplex PCR, yet TCRdb's version contains in-frame clones alone and is incomplete. The table includes more than 150,000 clones, roughly 80% detected once. This sample is drawn from a study of blood T cell repertoires in COVID-19. Study summary: Italy, Spain and the United States were the sources of the convalescent and acute COVID-19 samples.

The sequenced sample consisted of peripheral blood. This TCR was sampled from a woman older than 75 with acute or convalescent COVID-19.

The CDR3 reads CASDRGAFSNYGYTF. CDR3 in DNA: TGTGCCAGCGACAGGGGGGCGTTTTCTAACTATGGCTACACCTTC. The chain uses TRBV19 and TRBJ1-2; TRBD1 aligns across 9 bases. Trimming cost V 9 bases and J 0 bases; bases outside gene matches: 8. This CDR3 has 15 residues. Germline loops: CDR1 LNHDA, CDR2 SQIVND (reference sequence).